This entry lists 22 T cell receptor beta chains sequenced from one sample in a study of neurological immune-mediated disorders. TCRdb passed the 5' RACE reads through MiXCR, listing each CDR3 protein once. The sample shows about 80,000 distinct CDR3 sequences, around 4.7% of them seen only once. Time point noted: longitudinal time-point 3. The sample comprised PBMCs. These receptors were collected from a woman aged 60 to 75 with multiple sclerosis.

This clonotype was seen repeatedly, ten times or more. The V and J genes are TRBV3-1 and TRBJ2-3; no clear D gene. Germline V gene sequence: CDR1 LGHDT, CDR2 YNNKEL (reference sequence). V shed 1 base and J shed 7 bases, with 6 bases lying between them. CDR3 length equals 12 residues. CDR3 bases: TGTGCCAGCAGCCAAGGGGAATATACGCAGTATTTT. This sequence encodes CASSQGEYTQYF.

This clonotype was seen only a few times. Written as DNA, the CDR3 is TGTGCCAGCTCCCCCAGGGGTTTGGATGGCTACACCTTC. It codes for CASSPRGLDGYTF. The V call is TRBV18, the J call TRBJ1-2, with D perhaps matching TRBD1 (6 bases). The CDR3 is 13 residues long. Trimming took 6 bases from V and 6 from J, leaving 14 bases between them. Germline loops: CDR1 KGHSH, CDR2 LQKENI.

This clonotype was detected ten times or more. CDR3 sequence: CASSQLGNQETQYF. CDR3 bases: TGTGCCAGCAGCCAATTAGGGAATCAAGAGACCCAGTACTTC. The chain recombines TRBV14 with TRBJ2-5; D is unclear. CDR1 SGHDN and CDR2 FVKESK come from the germline V gene. This CDR3 has 14 residues. The V end was cut by 2 bases, the J end by 2 bases, with 9 bases between.

This clonotype has only a few counts. The rearrangement joins TRBV7-9 to TRBJ1-2; TRBD1 might be the D (6 bases). Germline V gene lookup returns CDR1 SEHNR and CDR2 FQNEAQ (reference sequence). The length of the CDR3 is 14 residues. V was trimmed by 5 bases and J by 4 bases, leaving 14 bases between them. The CDR3 region is CASSPPDRAYGYTF. DNA of the CDR3: TGTGCCAGCAGCCCCCCGGACAGAGCCTATGGCTACACCTTC.

The chain joins TRBV7-7 to TRBJ1-4; no clear D. Trimming shortened V by 5 bases and J by 7 bases, and 11 bases separated the two germline ends. Germline V lookup: CDR1 SSHAT, CDR2 FNYEAQ (reference sequence). This CDR3 is built from 13 residues. For the CDR3, the DNA is TGTGCCAGCAGCCCACAAAATACTGAAAAACTGTTTTTT. Its protein is CASSPQNTEKLFF.

There are many counts of this clonotype. The rearrangement uses TRBV21-1 and TRBJ2-7. TRBV21-1 counts as a pseudogene. The CDR3 is 15 residues long. The CDR3 loop reads CASSKVHGRSYEQYF. CDR3 nucleotide sequence: TGTGCCAGCAGCAAAGTTCATGGCCGCTCCTACGAGCAGTACTTC.

This clonotype was detected many times. The chain links TRBV14 to TRBJ2-5; 7 bases match TRBD1. Germline CDR1 reads SGHDN; CDR2 reads FVKESK. CDR3 length equals 16 residues. The junction had 10 bases not matched to a gene; V was cut back by 1 base and J by 5 bases. This chain's CDR3 is CASSQALGGVYETQYF. CDR3 bases: TGTGCCAGCAGCCAAGCGCTAGGGGGCGTCTATGAGACCCAGTACTTC. The whole variable domain, filled in from reference TRBV14 and TRBJ2-5, reads EAGVTQFPSHSVIEKGQTVTLRCDPISGHDNLYWYRRVMGKEIKFLLHFVKESKQDESGMPNNRFLAERTGGTYSTLKVQPAELEDSGVYFCASSQALGGVYETQYFGPGTRLLVL.

A note on this clonotype: A read error may be the cause here, since a much bigger clone is one base away. The rearrangement links TRBV3-1 to TRBJ2-2; D tentatively reads TRBD1 or TRBD2 (5 bases each). The germline CDR1 and CDR2 sequences are LGHDT and YNNKEL (reference sequence). This CDR3 contains 15 residues. The CDR3 coding sequence is TGTGCCAGCAGCCAGGGGGTATTGAACATCGGGGAGCTGTTTTTT. This encodes CASSQGVLNIGELFF.

This clonotype was detected many times. The rearrangement joins TRBV7-2 to TRBJ2-5, with a weak D call TRBD2 (5 bases). CDR1 and CDR2 (germline): SGHTA, FQGNSA. Trimming removed 5 bases from V and 2 bases from J, with 21 bases in between. The CDR3 length is 17 residues. CDR3 coding DNA: TGTGCCAGCAGCCACCATTCAGCGGCACCCCTACAAGAGACCCAGTACTTC. This sequence encodes CASSHHSAAPLQETQYF.

Ten or more counts support this clonotype. This sequence joins TRBV5-1 and TRBJ2-5; maybe TRBD2 (5 bases). V lost 4 bases to trimming and J lost 4 bases, with 11 bases between them. Germline loops: CDR1 SGHRS, CDR2 YFSETQ. The CDR3 covers 13 residues. In DNA form, the CDR3 reads TGCGCCAGCAGCCGGGATGCGGGAGAGACCCAGTACTTC. Amino acids: CASSRDAGETQYF.

This chain uses TRBV25-1 with TRBJ2-1, with 8 bases that match TRBD2. V shed 4 bases and J 1 base; nucleotides not matched to a gene: 12. Per the germline V gene, CDR1 is MGHDK and CDR2 is SYGVNS. This CDR3 spans 18 amino acids. CDR3 sequence reads: CASSGPLGGGRSYNEQFF. As DNA, the CDR3 is TGTGCCAGCAGTGGCCCCCTTGGCGGGGGGCGATCCTACAATGAGCAGTTCTTC.

This clonotype was recorded at least ten times. This rearrangement joins TRBV18 to TRBJ2-4; 10 bases agree with TRBD2. This CDR3 is 17 amino acids long. The trim removed 2 bases at V and 8 bases at J, leaving 12 bases unmatched. CDR1 and CDR2 (germline): KGHSH, LQKENI. The CDR3 nucleotides read TGTGCCAGCTCACCAGGGCTAGCGGGGGCCCAGTTTTACATTCAGTACTTC. Protein product: CASSPGLAGAQFYIQYF.

Ten or more counts support this clonotype. The chain uses TRBV20-1 and TRBJ1-2; 7 bases are a match to TRBD1. Looked up from germline, CDR1 is DFQATT and CDR2 is SNEGSKA (reference sequence). This CDR3 is built from 16 residues. The J segment lost 5 bases and the V segment lost 6 bases, leaving 18 bases of the junction unmatched. The chain's CDR3 is CSAPGGRGLAMYGYTF. The CDR3 DNA reads as TGCAGTGCCCCAGGGGGACGGGGGCTCGCAATGTATGGCTACACCTTC.

By its share, this clonotype is medium-sized. The CDR3 coding sequence is TGCAGTGTCACCCGTCCTGGAAACACCATATATTTT. It translates to CSVTRPGNTIYF. The rearrangement joins TRBV20-1 to TRBJ1-3, with unresolved D. From germline, CDR1 is DFQATT and CDR2 SNEGSKA (reference sequence). Trimming pared 7 bases from V and 2 bases from J, leaving 9 bases between. The CDR3 totals 12 residues.

The V and J genes are TRBV29-1 and TRBJ1-5, with D possibly TRBD1 on 5 matching bases. V lost 5 bases, J lost 6 bases, and 14 bases lay in between. The CDR3 has 13 residues. The germline V gene encodes CDR1 SQVTM and CDR2 ANQGSEA. As DNA, the CDR3 is TGCAGCGTTCTACAGGTAATTGGTCAGCCCCAGCATTTT. Translated, it gives CSVLQVIGQPQHF.

This clonotype was seen repeatedly, ten times or more. The V and J genes are TRBV3-1 and TRBJ1-1; D remains unclear. V was shortened by 1 base and J by 5 bases, with 8 bases between the two germline ends. CDR1 is LGHDT and CDR2 is YNNKEL in the germline V gene (reference sequence). This CDR3 has 13 amino acids. The CDR3 DNA follows: TGTGCCAGCAGCCAAGCCCCCAGGACTGAAGCTTTCTTT. Translating gives CASSQAPRTEAFF.

This clonotype was detected ten times or more. V is TRBV10-3 and J is TRBJ1-4; D uncertain. The germline CDR1 and CDR2 sequences are ENHRY and SYGVKD. The CDR3 sequence is 14 residues long. Deletions cut 6 bases from V and 0 bases from J, with 8 bases between. CDR3 loop: CAIRSGATNEKLFF. CDR3 nucleotide sequence: TGTGCCATCAGAAGCGGGGCAACTAATGAAAAACTGTTTTTT.

In its sample, this clonotype was seen a few times. This chain links TRBV18 with TRBJ1-1; possibly TRBD1 for D (6 bases). The CDR3 contains 14 residues. Trimming removed 1 base from V and 4 bases from J, with 10 bases in between. Germline CDR1 is KGHSH and CDR2 is LQKENI. In nucleotides, the CDR3 is TGTGCCAGCTCACCACAGTTAGGGGGCACTGAAGCTTTCTTT. It codes for CASSPQLGGTEAFF.

This clonotype was recorded many times. CDR3 region: CASSPRGSMTIGEQFF. DNA for the CDR3: TGTGCCAGCAGCCCTAGAGGAAGTATGACAATCGGTGAGCAGTTCTTC. The chain carries TRBV7-6 and TRBJ2-1; D not resolved. Trimming left V 5 bases short and J 9 bases short, with 23 bases between. Germline CDR1 SGHVS, CDR2 FNYEAQ. CDR3 length: 16 residues.

This clonotype was counted at least ten times. The CDR3 sequence is CASSLALWGMPNEQFF. Written as DNA, the CDR3 is TGCGCCAGCAGCTTGGCCCTTTGGGGGATGCCCAATGAGCAGTTCTTC. This rearrangement joins TRBV5-1 to TRBJ2-1, with D possibly called TRBD1 or TRBD2 (5 bases each). The CDR3 is made up of 16 amino acids. V was pared by 0 bases and J by 6 bases, with 16 bases between. The germline gives CDR1 SGHRS, CDR2 YFSETQ. Looking up the rest from reference TRBV5-1 and TRBJ2-1 gives the full variable domain: KAGVTQTPRYLIKTRGQQVTLSCSPISGHRSVSWYQQTPGQGLQFLFEYFSETQRNKGNFPGRFSGRQFSNSRSEMNVSTLELGDSALYLCASSLALWGMPNEQFFGPGTRLTVL.

This clonotype showed up many times. The J gene is TRBJ1-1, the V gene TRBV4-1; D is perhaps TRBD1 (5 bases). V lost 0 bases to trimming and J lost 7 bases, with 15 bases between them. Germline assignment: CDR1 MGHRA and CDR2 YSYEKL. The CDR3 is 15 amino acids. CDR3 coding DNA: TGCGCCAGCAGCCAAGACCTCGGGGCCCGCCGTGAAGCTTTCTTT. Its translation is CASSQDLGARREAFF.

This clonotype was counted between two and nine times. One base away lies a much larger clone, so this may be a sequencing read error. The conserved phenylalanine or tryptophan normally closing the CDR3 is absent here, so this likely arose from a read error. The DNA of the CDR3 is TGTGCCAGCAGCCCAATCACGGGGGGGTCCCAGTACATTCAGTACTGC. Its protein product is CASSPITGGSQYIQYC. The rearrangement links TRBV7-9 to TRBJ2-4; 8 nucleotides match TRBD2. CDR1 and CDR2 (germline): SEHNR, FQNEAQ (reference sequence). CDR3 length equals 16 residues. Trimming at V came to 5 bases and at J to 8 bases, leaving 14 bases not matched to a gene.